This TCR beta chain was captured in a study of cytomegalovirus exposure and HLA in healthy donors. Study results and limitations: Reportedly, diagnosis of cytomegalovirus status by the classifier showed high specificity and sensitivity.

For this clone: Antigen unknown.

The germline gives CDR1 LGHNA, CDR2 YNFKEQ. The V gene end was trimmed by 4 bases and the J gene end by 4 bases; junction bases not matched to a gene: 17. The CDR3 has 18 residues. PCR was performed using 60 Vbeta and 13 Jbeta primers. Assay used: immunoSEQ multiplex PCR; TCRdb lists only in-frame clones, some missing. The sample gives about 160,000 clones, around 79% of which show up once; 0.85% to 1% is in the top ten. Sequenced: PBMCs. This sequence joins TRBV4-2 and TRBJ2-5; 8 bases match TRBD2. The origin of this receptor is a woman aged 45 to 65 in good health and CMV-seropositive. CDR3 DNA: TGTGCCAGCAGCCTCGGACTGGCGGGGGGTGTCTCTCGAGAGACCCAGTACTTC. Protein sequence: CASSLGLAGGVSRETQYF.